This paragraph covers one TCR beta chain sequence. Its antigen remains unidentified. The sample carries other DNA sequences with the same CDR3. Sequencing was performed with immunoSEQ multiplex PCR; in TCRdb, only in-frame clones are kept and a portion is missing. This sample carries roughly 2.2 million clones, less than 95% of them seen once, and the ten largest clones take around 0.38%. This entry is derived from a study of shared clonotypes between healthy human individuals. General study points: Researchers sampled only blood; tissue repertoires likely differ. Generation probability values for non-shared clonotypes were lower than those for clonotypes shared by all four donors.

All of the donors resided in Nashville, Tennessee, and each was a Caucasian adult. There are 15 residues in the CDR3. Germline CDR1 reads SGHTA; CDR2 reads FQGNSA. J gave up 3 bases and V 0 bases, and 2 bases lay outside the gene matches. The sample taken for sequencing was naive CD4+ T cells from PBMCs. The sample's subset: CD45RA+ positively selected. The chain has TRBV7-2 and TRBJ1-2; 9 bases align to TRBD1. The sequence derives from a man in his late teens or twenties in good health. Some clones in this sample may be carry-over from other donors' samples. In DNA, the CDR3 is TGTGCCAGCAGCTTAGCCGGGACAGGGTACTATGGCTACACCTTC. Translation gives CASSLAGTGYYGYTF.